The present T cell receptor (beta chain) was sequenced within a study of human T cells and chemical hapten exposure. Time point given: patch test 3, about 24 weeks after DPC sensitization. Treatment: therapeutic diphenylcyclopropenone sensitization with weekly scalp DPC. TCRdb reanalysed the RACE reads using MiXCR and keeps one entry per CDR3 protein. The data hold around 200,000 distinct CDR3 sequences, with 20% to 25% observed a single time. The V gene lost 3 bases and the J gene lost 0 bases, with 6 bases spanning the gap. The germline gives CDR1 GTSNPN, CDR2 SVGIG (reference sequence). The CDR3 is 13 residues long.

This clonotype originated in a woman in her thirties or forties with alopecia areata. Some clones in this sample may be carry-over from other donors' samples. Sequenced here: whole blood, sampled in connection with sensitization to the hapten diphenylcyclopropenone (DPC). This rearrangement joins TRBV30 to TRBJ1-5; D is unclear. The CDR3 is CAWRGNSNQPQHF. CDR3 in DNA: TGTGCCTGGAGGGGTAATAGCAATCAGCCCCAGCATTTT.